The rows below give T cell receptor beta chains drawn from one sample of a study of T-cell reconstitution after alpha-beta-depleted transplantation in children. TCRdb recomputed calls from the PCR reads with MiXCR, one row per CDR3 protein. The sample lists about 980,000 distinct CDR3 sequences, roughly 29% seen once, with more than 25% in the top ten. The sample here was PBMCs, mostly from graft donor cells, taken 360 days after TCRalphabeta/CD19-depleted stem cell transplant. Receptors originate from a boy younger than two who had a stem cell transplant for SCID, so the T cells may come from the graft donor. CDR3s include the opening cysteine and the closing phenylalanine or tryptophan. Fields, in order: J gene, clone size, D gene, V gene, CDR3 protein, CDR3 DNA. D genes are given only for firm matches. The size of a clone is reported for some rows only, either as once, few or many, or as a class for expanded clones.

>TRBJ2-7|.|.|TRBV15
CATSTPFGSSYEQYF
TGTGCCACCAGCACGCCCTTTGGAAGTTCCTACGAGCAGTACTTC
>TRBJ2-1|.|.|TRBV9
CASSAPGLLSPNEQFF
TGTGCCAGCAGCGCCCCGGGACTCCTTTCACCCAATGAGCAGTTCTTC
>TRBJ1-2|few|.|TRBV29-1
CSVEDTGQAYLF
TGCAGCGTTGAAGATACGGGGCAGGCCTACCTCTTC
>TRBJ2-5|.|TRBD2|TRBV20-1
CSASGTIKTQYF
TGCAGTGCTAGTGGGACTATAAAGACCCAGTACTTC
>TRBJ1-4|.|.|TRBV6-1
CASSENGGFKLFF
TGTGCCAGCAGTGAGAATGGGGGATTTAAACTGTTTTTT
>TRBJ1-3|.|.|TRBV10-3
CAISPGGGNTIYF
TGTGCCATCAGTCCCGGGGGCGGAAACACCATATATTTT
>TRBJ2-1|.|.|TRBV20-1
CSARGYRYSYNEQFF
TGCAGTGCTAGAGGGTACAGATACTCCTACAATGAGCAGTTCTTC
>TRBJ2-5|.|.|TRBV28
CASSSPPWQETQYF
TGTGCCAGCAGTTCCCCCCCATGGCAAGAGACCCAGTACTTC
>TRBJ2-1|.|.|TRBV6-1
CASSPAFERGHNEQFF
TGTGCCAGCAGTCCCGCCTTCGAGCGAGGACACAATGAGCAGTTCTTC
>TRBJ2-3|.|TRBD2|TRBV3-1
CASSHLAGGGTDTQYF
TGTGCCAGCAGCCACCTAGCGGGGGGAGGGACAGATACGCAGTATTTT
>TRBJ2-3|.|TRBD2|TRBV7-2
CASRHGLAGADTQYF
TGTGCCAGCAGACACGGACTAGCGGGGGCAGATACGCAGTATTTT
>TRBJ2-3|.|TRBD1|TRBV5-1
CASSRDRILISTDTQYF
TGCGCCAGCAGCCGGGACAGGATCTTAATTAGCACAGATACGCAGTATTTT
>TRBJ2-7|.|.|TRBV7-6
CASSAPGDEQYF
TGTGCCAGCAGCGCCCCGGGGGATGAGCAGTACTTC
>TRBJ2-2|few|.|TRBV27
CASRSADGNTGELFF
TGTGCCAGCCGTTCGGCGGATGGGAACACCGGGGAGCTGTTTTTT
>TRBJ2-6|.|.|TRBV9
CASSVTQSGANVLTF
TGTGCCAGCAGCGTAACCCAGTCTGGGGCCAACGTCCTGACTTTC
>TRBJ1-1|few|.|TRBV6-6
CASSYSTLGVAFF
TGTGCCAGCAGTTACTCGACTTTGGGGGTAGCTTTCTTT
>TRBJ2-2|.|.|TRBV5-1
CASSLRGGGAAIGELFF
TGCGCCAGCAGCTTGAGAGGAGGCGGGGCAGCGATTGGGGAGCTGTTTTTT
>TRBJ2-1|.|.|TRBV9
CASSVAAYNEQFF
TGTGCCAGCAGCGTGGCTGCCTACAATGAGCAGTTCTTC
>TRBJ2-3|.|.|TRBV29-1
CSAEGLATDTQYF
TGCAGCGCCGAGGGACTTGCCACAGATACGCAGTATTTT
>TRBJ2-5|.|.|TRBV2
CASRGNLETQYF
TGTGCCAGCAGAGGCAACTTGGAGACCCAGTACTTC
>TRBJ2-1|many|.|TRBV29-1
CSVEGGVFNEQFF
TGCAGCGTTGAAGGGGGGGTTTTCAATGAGCAGTTCTTC
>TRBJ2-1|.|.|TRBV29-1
CSADPAGYNEQFF
TGCAGCGCCGACCCGGCAGGTTACAATGAGCAGTTCTTC
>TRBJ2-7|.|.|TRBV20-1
CSAGLWRSYEQYF
TGCAGTGCTGGCCTTTGGCGCTCCTACGAGCAGTACTTC
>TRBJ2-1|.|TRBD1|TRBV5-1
CASSPVWTGGVNEQFF
TGCGCCAGCAGCCCAGTGTGGACAGGGGGTGTAAATGAGCAGTTCTTC